The 9 T cell receptor beta chains below come from one sample, sequenced in a study of blood T cell repertoires in COVID-19. Clones were read by immunoSEQ multiplex PCR, and TCRdb kept only the in-frame ones, dropping some. The sample lists 220,000 or so clones, roughly four fifths occurring once. The sample comprised peripheral blood. These receptors were collected from an elderly woman with COVID-19, enrolled during active disease.

This clone was detected only once. The chain recombines TRBV2 with TRBJ1-1; D is perhaps TRBD1 (5 bases). Between the trimmed V and J ends, which lost 7 bases and 1 base, there was a span of 16 bases. The CDR3 covers 15 residues. Germline V lookup: CDR1 SNHLY, CDR2 FYNNEI. The DNA of the CDR3 is TGTGCCAGCACCCCCCAGGGAAGTGGGAACACTGAAGCTTTCTTT. It translates to CASTPQGSGNTEAFF.

The V gene is TRBV6-5, the J gene TRBJ1-1; D perhaps matches TRBD1 (6 bases). The V gene's germline CDR1 is MNHEY and CDR2 SVGAGI. V lost 10 bases and J 3 bases, leaving 15 bases between the germline ends. This CDR3 comprises 13 residues. This CDR3 reads CATKAGADTEAFF. CDR3 coding DNA: TGTGCCACCAAAGCGGGGGCGGACACTGAAGCTTTCTTT.

This sequence joins TRBV15 and TRBJ2-1; D may be TRBD2 (6 bases). Trimming took off 3 bases at V and 9 bases at J, with 24 bases between the two ends. Looked up from germline, CDR1 is LNHNV and CDR2 is YYDKDF (reference sequence). The CDR3 is 17 residues long. The CDR3 bases are TGTGCCACCAGCAGGTGGGGCACTTCGCGGGATTGGGGTGAGCAGTTCTTC. Translating it yields CATSRWGTSRDWGEQFF.

The chain links TRBV21-1 to TRBJ2-5; the table assigns TRBD1, which was not confirmed against the DNA. TRBV21-1 is deemed a pseudogene. The CDR3 has 14 residues. The CDR3 loop is CASSRGREQETQYF. The CDR3 nucleotides are TGTGCCAGCAGCCGAGGCAGGGAACAAGAGACCCAGTACTTC.

The V and J genes are TRBV19 and TRBJ1-4, with D perhaps matching TRBD1 (6 bases). The V end lost 6 bases, the J end lost 1 base, and 12 bases lay between the germline ends. The CDR3 runs to 15 residues. CDR1 and CDR2 from the germline V gene are LNHDA and SQIVND (reference sequence). CDR3 residues: CASRGTGKTNEKLFF. CDR3 nucleotide sequence: TGTGCCAGTAGGGGAACAGGGAAAACTAATGAAAAACTGTTTTTT.

The chain couples TRBV19 to TRBJ2-1; TRBD2 aligns across 9 bases. The CDR3 extends over 14 amino acids. V shed 5 bases and J 16 bases; nucleotides not matched to a gene: 15. Germline V gives CDR1 LNHDA, CDR2 SQIVND (reference sequence). The CDR3 sequence is CASSLKAGGLGEFF. CDR3 nucleotide sequence: TGTGCCAGTAGTCTTAAGGCGGGGGGGCTGGGGGAATTCTTC.

The chain is built from TRBV7-9 and TRBJ2-5; 8 positions agree with TRBD1. This CDR3 comprises 16 residues. CDR1 SEHNR and CDR2 FQNEAQ come from the germline V gene (reference sequence). J lost 2 bases, V lost 3 bases, and 8 bases had no gene match. CDR3 nucleotide sequence: TGTGCCAGCAGCTTCACAGGGGGTCGACCTCAAGAGACCCAGTACTTC. Translated, it gives CASSFTGGRPQETQYF.

The rearrangement uses TRBV6-5 and TRBJ1-5; weak D call: TRBD1 (6 bases). Germline CDR1 reads MNHEY; CDR2 reads SVGAGI. Trimming cost V 7 bases and J 0 bases, with 10 bases left between them. This CDR3 comprises 14 residues. For the CDR3, the DNA is TGTGCCAGCACCCCGGACAGTAGCAATCAGCCCCAGCATTTT. Its translation is CASTPDSSNQPQHF.

CDR3 coding DNA: TGTGCCAGCTCACAGGGGCCGGACTATGGCTACACCTTC. It codes for CASSQGPDYGYTF. J is TRBJ1-2 and V is TRBV18, with D possibly matching TRBD1 (5 bases). The germline V and J ends were trimmed by 4 bases and 3 bases, with 9 bases remaining between them. The CDR3 spans 13 residues. CDR1 and CDR2 from the germline V gene are KGHSH and LQKENI.